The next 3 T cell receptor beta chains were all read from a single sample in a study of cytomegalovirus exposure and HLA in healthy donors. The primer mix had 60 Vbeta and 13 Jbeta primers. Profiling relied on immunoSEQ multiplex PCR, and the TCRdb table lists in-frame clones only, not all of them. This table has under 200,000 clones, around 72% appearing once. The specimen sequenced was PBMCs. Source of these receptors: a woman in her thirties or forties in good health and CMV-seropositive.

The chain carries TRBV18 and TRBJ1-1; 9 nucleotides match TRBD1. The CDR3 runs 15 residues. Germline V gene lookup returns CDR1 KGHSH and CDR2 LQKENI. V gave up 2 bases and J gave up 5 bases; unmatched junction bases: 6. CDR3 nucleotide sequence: TGTGCCAGCTCACCAACAGGACAGGGGAGGACTGAAGCTTTCTTT. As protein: CASSPTGQGRTEAFF. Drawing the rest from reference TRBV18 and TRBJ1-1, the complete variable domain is NAGVMQNPRHLVRRRGQEARLRCSPMKGHSHVYWYRQLPEEGLKFMVYLQKENIIDESGMPKERFSAEFPKEGPSILRIQQVVRGDSAAYFCASSPTGQGRTEAFFGQGTRLTVV.

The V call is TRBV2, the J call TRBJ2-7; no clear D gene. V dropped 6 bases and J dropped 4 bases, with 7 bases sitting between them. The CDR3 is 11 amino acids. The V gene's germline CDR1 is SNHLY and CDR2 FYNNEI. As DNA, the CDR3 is TGTGCCAGCAGAGAGTTGTACGAGCAGTACTTC. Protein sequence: CASRELYEQYF.

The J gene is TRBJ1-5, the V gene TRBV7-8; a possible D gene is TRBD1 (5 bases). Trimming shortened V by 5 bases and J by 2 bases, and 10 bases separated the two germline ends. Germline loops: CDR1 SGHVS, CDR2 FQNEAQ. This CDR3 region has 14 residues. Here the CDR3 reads CASSPRGGNQPQHF. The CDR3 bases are TGTGCCAGCAGCCCAAGGGGTGGCAATCAGCCCCAGCATTTT.